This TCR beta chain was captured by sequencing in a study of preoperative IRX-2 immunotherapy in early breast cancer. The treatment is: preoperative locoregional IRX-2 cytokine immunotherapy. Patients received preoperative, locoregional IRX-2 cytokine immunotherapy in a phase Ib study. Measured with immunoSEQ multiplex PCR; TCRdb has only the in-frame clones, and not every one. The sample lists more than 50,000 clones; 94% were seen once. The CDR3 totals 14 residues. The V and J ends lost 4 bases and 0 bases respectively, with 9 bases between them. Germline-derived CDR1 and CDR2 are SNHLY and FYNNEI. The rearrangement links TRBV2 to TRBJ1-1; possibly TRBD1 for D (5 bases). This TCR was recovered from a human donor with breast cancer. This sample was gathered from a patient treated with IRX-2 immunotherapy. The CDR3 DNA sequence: TGTGCCAGCAGTGCGGGGGGGTTGAACACTGAAGCTTTCTTT. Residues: CASSAGGLNTEAFF.